This is a list of T cell receptor beta chains from one sample in a study of T cell responses to AZD1222 COVID-19 vaccine. Clones were sequenced by immunoSEQ multiplex PCR, and TCRdb holds only the in-frame ones, with some missing. In the table there are 30,000 to 35,000 clones, around nine tenths of which are singletons. The specimen was peripheral blood, collected on day 0 of AZD1222 vaccination. The receptor set was obtained from an adult in good health. Each CDR3 is given with its conserved first and last residue. The size entry is marked missing in some rows and otherwise reads once, few, many or a size class.

CDR3 protein | V gene | clone size | J gene
CASSLSTGGNEKLFF | TRBV7-7 | NA | TRBJ1-4
CASSPNEQVGGEAFF | TRBV18 | once | TRBJ1-1
CSVRMTGGYTF | TRBV29-1 | NA | TRBJ1-2
CASSLVAGGVQNIQYF | TRBV7-2 | NA | TRBJ2-4
CASSQDFRGGRTDTQYF | TRBV4-3 | few | TRBJ2-3
CASSPRGTQNTGELFF | TRBV4-1 | NA | TRBJ2-2
CASSLGQGPQETQYF | TRBV5-6 | NA | TRBJ2-5
CATSRGRGDNSPLHF | TRBV15 | NA | TRBJ1-6
CASTSPGAAGTEAFF | TRBV6-5 | NA | TRBJ1-1
CASSQGTGFGTQYF | TRBV14 | NA | TRBJ2-3
CASSYSGGNRSPLHF | TRBV6-5 | NA | TRBJ1-6
CASKGGVTTSYEQYF | TRBV21-1 | NA | TRBJ2-7
CASSEGPMGNTIYF | TRBV6-1 | NA | TRBJ1-3
CASKGGAGVPYEQYF | TRBV30 | few | TRBJ2-7
CSVPQKPGGLNTGELFF | TRBV29-1 | few | TRBJ2-2
CASRRVGNLNTEAFF | TRBV6-6 | once | TRBJ1-1
CASSYYFTDTQYF | TRBV5-1 | NA | TRBJ2-3
CASSGAGTPTDTQYF | TRBV5-1 | NA | TRBJ2-3
CASSPQLAGADTQYF | TRBV7-2 | NA | TRBJ2-3
CASSEGVGYGYTF | TRBV6-1 | NA | TRBJ1-2
CASSSGREYTGELFF | TRBV7-9 | NA | TRBJ2-2
CASSPPGTNNEKLFF | TRBV18 | NA | TRBJ1-4
CASRLQFNQPQHF | TRBV27 | NA | TRBJ1-5
CASSLKGNGYTF | TRBV28 | NA | TRBJ1-2
CASSSRLAGGYNEQFF | TRBV19 | NA | TRBJ2-1
CASSRPAGTGGHEQYF | TRBV19 | NA | TRBJ2-7
CASSLEDVTEAFF | TRBV7-9 | NA | TRBJ1-1
CASSKDRAHSGNTIYF | TRBV7-9 | NA | TRBJ1-3